Below, 16 T cell receptor beta chains from the same sample are listed, as sequenced in a study of CD8 T cells in Susac syndrome. The authors reverse transcribed roughly 0.5 to 1 ug RNA with random hexamers. MiXCR was run by TCRdb on the immunoSEQ multiplex PCR reads, yielding one entry per CDR3 protein. The profile shows some 300,000 distinct CDR3 sequences, roughly 85% of them singletons. Input material: CD8+ T cells from PBMCs. These receptors were obtained from a human donor with multiple sclerosis.

About this clonotype itself: Mismatch with germline at one junction end may stem from a read error. The V call is TRBV20-1, the J call TRBJ2-7; 7 bases are shared with TRBD1. Germline CDR1 and CDR2: DFQATT and SNEGSKA (reference sequence). The CDR3 has 15 residues. This chain's CDR3 is CSANLVGTDAYKQYF. The CDR3 DNA follows: TGCAGTGCTAATCTGGTCGGGACAGATGCCTACAAGCAGTACTTC.

The gene calls are TRBV2 and TRBJ2-3; D perhaps matches TRBD2 (5 bases). From germline, CDR1 is SNHLY and CDR2 FYNNEI. Trimming shortened V by 10 bases and J by 10 bases, and 18 bases separated the two germline ends. CDR3 length equals 12 residues. The DNA of the CDR3 is TGTGCCACACCAGCGGACTCGGAGGCGCAGTATTTT. Its protein is CATPADSEAQYF.

The rearrangement joins TRBV30 to TRBJ1-2; D remains unclear. Germline CDR1 GTSNPN, CDR2 SVGIG (reference sequence). The CDR3 is made up of 13 amino acids. V was clipped by 4 bases and J by 0 bases, with 9 bases between them. For the CDR3, the DNA is TGTGCCTGGAAGCCGTCAGCTAACTATGGCTACACCTTC. It yields the protein CAWKPSANYGYTF.

This clonotype was found a few times. This chain joins TRBV7-6 and TRBJ2-5, with D unresolved. CDR1 is SGHVS and CDR2 is FNYEAQ in the germline V gene. Trimming stripped 5 bases from V and 4 bases from J, with 11 bases between. This CDR3 spans 13 amino acids. CDR3 residues: CASSPRVSETQYF. Written as DNA, the CDR3 is TGTGCCAGCAGCCCCCGGGTGTCAGAGACCCAGTACTTC.

In this sample, this clonotype turned up once. The CDR3 here is CASSYRGTRGPGDTIYF. The CDR3 DNA is TGTGCCAGCAGTTACCGCGGGACAAGGGGACCTGGGGACACCATATATTTT. This chain uses TRBV6-5 with TRBJ1-3; maybe TRBD1 (6 bases). Trimming stripped 2 bases from V and 8 bases from J, with 22 bases between. There are 17 residues in the CDR3. Germline loops: CDR1 MNHEY, CDR2 SVGAGI.

The CDR3 loop reads CASSQGPVYNEQFF. The CDR3 DNA sequence: TGCGCCAGCAGCCAAGGGCCAGTATACAATGAGCAGTTCTTC. The chain has TRBV4-1 and TRBJ2-1, with D uncertain. Germline values: CDR1 MGHRA, CDR2 YSYEKL. V lost 1 base, J lost 4 bases, and 8 bases lay in between. This CDR3 comprises 14 residues.

CDR3 DNA sequence: TGTGCCACCAGTGATTCGGGACTAGCGGGACTGTACGAGCAGTTCTTC. As protein: CATSDSGLAGLYEQFF. V gene TRBV24-1 combines with J gene TRBJ2-1; 13 nucleotides align to TRBD2. The CDR3 consists of 16 residues. CDR1 is KGHDR and CDR2 is SFDVKD in the germline V gene. V lost 2 bases, J lost 10 bases, and 7 bases stayed unmatched.

A few counts support this clonotype. CDR3 nucleotides: TGTGCCAGCAGCTTATCTCCCGGTACTACAAACTATGGCTACACCTTC. Encoded protein: CASSLSPGTTNYGYTF. The gene calls are TRBV7-9 and TRBJ1-2; D remains unclear. CDR3 size: 16 residues. Looked up from germline, CDR1 is SEHNR and CDR2 is FQNEAQ (reference sequence). The V end was cut by 2 bases, the J end by 2 bases, with 15 bases between.

This clonotype has only one observation. The chain couples TRBV9 to TRBJ2-1; 12 nucleotides match TRBD2. V was pared by 3 bases and J by 9 bases, with 10 bases of the junction left unmatched. The CDR3 loop spans 16 amino acids. Looked up from germline, CDR1 is SGDLS and CDR2 is YYNGEE. The chain's CDR3 is CASSAGLAGPVAEQFF. The CDR3 DNA follows: TGTGCCAGCAGCGCTGGACTAGCGGGGCCCGTCGCTGAGCAGTTCTTC.

This chain links TRBV7-9 with TRBJ2-3; D is unclear. Trimming left V 2 bases short and J 2 bases short, with 5 bases between. The germline V gene has CDR1 SEHNR and CDR2 FQNEAQ (reference sequence). The CDR3 consists of 13 residues. The CDR3 region is CASSLRNTDTQYF. The CDR3 coding sequence is TGTGCCAGCAGCTTAAGAAACACAGATACGCAGTATTTT.

The V call is TRBV30, the J call TRBJ1-6; D ambiguous. From germline, CDR1 is GTSNPN and CDR2 SVGIG (reference sequence). The V end was cut by 0 bases, the J end by 5 bases, with 11 bases between. CDR3 size: 15 residues. The CDR3 here is CAWSVPDGNNSPLHF. CDR3 in DNA: TGTGCCTGGAGTGTACCAGACGGGAATAATTCACCCCTCCACTTT.

This chain connects TRBV21-1 to TRBJ1-1. TRBV21-1 represents a pseudogene. The CDR3 is 13 amino acids. The CDR3 spells CASSKGRAREAFF. The CDR3 region has the DNA TGTGCCAGCAGCAAAGGACGGGCCCGTGAAGCTTTCTTT.

CDR3 amino acids: CASSELGLATYNEQFF. CDR3 bases: TGTGCCAGCAGTGAACTTGGACTGGCCACCTACAATGAGCAGTTCTTC. This chain uses TRBV25-1 with TRBJ2-1, with D perhaps matching TRBD2 (5 bases). This CDR3 spans 16 amino acids. Between the trimmed V and J ends, which lost 2 bases and 2 bases, there was a span of 13 bases. The germline gives CDR1 MGHDK, CDR2 SYGVNS.

The chain links TRBV24-1 to TRBJ2-3; D possibly matches TRBD1 or TRBD2 (5 bases each). The V end was cut by 4 bases, the J end by 3 bases, with 7 bases between. Per germline, CDR1 KGHDR and CDR2 SFDVKD. The CDR3 sequence is 13 residues long. In DNA form, the CDR3 reads TGTGCCACCAGTGACAGGGAGACAGATACGCAGTATTTT. Translating it yields CATSDRETDTQYF.

This clonotype was recorded once. It is unclear where the CDR3 begins or ends on the DNA, so no DNA is shown, and the CDR3 is as TCRdb lists it. The V call is TRBV7-3, the J call TRBJ2-2; the DNA was not used to check the table's D call, TRBD2. The CDR3 numbers 17 amino acids, ends counted. CDR1 is SGHTA, CDR2 FQGTGA, per germline. This CDR3 reads CASSLMGDFRGTGELFF.

Here the CDR3 DNA reads TGTGCCAGCGCTACATATGTGTACCAAGAGACCCAGTACTTC. It specifies CASATYVYQETQYF. This chain connects TRBV12-3 or TRBV12-4 to TRBJ2-5; D ambiguous. The CDR3 covers 14 residues. V was pared by 8 bases and J by 0 bases, with 13 bases between.